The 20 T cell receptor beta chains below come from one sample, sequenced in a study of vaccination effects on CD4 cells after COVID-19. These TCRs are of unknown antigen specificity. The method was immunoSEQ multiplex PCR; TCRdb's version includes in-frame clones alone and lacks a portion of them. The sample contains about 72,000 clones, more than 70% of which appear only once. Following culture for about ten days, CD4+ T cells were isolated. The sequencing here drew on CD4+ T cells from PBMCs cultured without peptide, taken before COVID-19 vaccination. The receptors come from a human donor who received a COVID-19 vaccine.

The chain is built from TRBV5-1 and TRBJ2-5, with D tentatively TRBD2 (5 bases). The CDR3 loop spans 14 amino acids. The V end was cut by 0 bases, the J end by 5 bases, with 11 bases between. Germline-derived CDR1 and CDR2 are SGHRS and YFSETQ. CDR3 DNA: TGCGCCAGCAGCTTGGAGAGGGTAGTGGAGACCCAGTACTTC. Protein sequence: CASSLERVVETQYF.

Here the CDR3 reads CASSLYGGPYEQYV. The CDR3 nucleotides are TGTGCCAGCAGCCTTTACGGGGGGCCCTACGAGCAGTACGTC. The rearrangement joins TRBV5-5 to TRBJ2-7, with D possibly matching TRBD2 (7 bases). Trimming took 4 bases from V and 2 from J, leaving 13 bases between them. Germline V gene sequence: CDR1 SGHKS, CDR2 YYEKEE (reference sequence). The CDR3 runs 14 residues.

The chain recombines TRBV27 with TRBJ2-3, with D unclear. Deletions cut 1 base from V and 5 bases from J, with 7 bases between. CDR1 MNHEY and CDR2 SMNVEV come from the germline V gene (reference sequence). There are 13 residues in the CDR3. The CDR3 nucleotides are TGTGCCAGCAGTTTATTAATCCGAGATACGCAGTATTTT. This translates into CASSLLIRDTQYF.

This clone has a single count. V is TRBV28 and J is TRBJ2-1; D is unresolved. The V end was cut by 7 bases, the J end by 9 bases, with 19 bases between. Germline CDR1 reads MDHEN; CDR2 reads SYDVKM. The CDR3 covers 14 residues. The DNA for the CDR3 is TGTGCCAGCACCCCAAGTCCCCCGGTTGGTGAGCAGTTCTTC. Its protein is CASTPSPPVGEQFF.

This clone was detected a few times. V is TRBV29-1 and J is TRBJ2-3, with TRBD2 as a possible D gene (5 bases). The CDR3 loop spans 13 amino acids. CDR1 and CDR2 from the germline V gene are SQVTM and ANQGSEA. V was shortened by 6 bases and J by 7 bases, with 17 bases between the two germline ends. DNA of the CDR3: TGCAGCGTCATGGACTGGGTGGGGTATACGCAGTATTTT. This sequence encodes CSVMDWVGYTQYF.

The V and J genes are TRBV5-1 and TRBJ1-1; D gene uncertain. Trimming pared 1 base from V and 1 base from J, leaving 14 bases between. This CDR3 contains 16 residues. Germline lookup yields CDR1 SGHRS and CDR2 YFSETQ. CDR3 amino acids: CASSLRPQEGNTEAFF. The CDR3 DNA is TGCGCCAGCAGCTTGAGACCTCAGGAGGGGAACACTGAAGCTTTCTTT.

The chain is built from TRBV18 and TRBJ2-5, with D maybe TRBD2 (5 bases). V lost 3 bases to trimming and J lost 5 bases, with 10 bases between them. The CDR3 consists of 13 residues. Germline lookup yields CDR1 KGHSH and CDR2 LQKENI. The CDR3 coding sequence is TGTGCCAGCTCACCCCTAGCTCGGGAGACCCAGTACTTC. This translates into CASSPLARETQYF. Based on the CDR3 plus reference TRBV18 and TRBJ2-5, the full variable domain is NAGVMQNPRHLVRRRGQEARLRCSPMKGHSHVYWYRQLPEEGLKFMVYLQKENIIDESGMPKERFSAEFPKEGPSILRIQQVVRGDSAAYFCASSPLARETQYFGPGTRLLVL.

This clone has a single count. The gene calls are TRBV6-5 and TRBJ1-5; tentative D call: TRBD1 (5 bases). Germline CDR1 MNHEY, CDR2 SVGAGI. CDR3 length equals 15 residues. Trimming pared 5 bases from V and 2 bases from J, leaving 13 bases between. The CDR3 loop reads CASSPQGMGNQPQHF. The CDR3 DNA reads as TGTGCCAGCAGTCCCCAGGGAATGGGCAATCAGCCCCAGCATTTT.

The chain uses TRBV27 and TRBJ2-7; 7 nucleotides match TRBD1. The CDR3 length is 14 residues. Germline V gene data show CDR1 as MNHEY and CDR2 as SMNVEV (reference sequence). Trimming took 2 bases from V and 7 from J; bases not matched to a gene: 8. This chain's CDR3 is CASSLLEGAGEQYV. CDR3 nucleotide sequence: TGTGCCAGCAGTTTACTAGAGGGGGCTGGAGAGCAGTACGTC.

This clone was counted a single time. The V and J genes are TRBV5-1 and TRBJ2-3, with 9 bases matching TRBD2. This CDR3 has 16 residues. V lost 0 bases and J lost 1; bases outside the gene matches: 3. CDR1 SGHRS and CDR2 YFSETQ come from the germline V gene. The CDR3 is CASSLEVAGGTDTQYF. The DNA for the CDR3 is TGCGCCAGCAGCTTGGAGGTAGCGGGGGGCACAGATACGCAGTATTTT.

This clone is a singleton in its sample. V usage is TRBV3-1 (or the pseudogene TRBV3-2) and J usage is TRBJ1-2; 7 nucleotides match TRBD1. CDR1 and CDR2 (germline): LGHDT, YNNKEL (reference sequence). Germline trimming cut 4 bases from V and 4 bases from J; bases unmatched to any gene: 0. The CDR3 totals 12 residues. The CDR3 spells CASSPGGYGYTF. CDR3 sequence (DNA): TGTGCCAGCAGCCCAGGGGGCTATGGCTACACCTTC.

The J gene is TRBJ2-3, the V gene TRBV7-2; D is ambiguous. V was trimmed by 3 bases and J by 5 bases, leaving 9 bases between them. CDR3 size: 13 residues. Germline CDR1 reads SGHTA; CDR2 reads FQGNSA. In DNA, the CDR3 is TGTGCCAGCAGCTTTTCGTCAGGAGATACGCAGTATTTT. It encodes CASSFSSGDTQYF. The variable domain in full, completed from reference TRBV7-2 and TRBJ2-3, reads GAGVSQSPSNKVTEKGKDVELRCDPISGHTALYWYRQSLGQGLEFLIYFQGNSAPDKSGLPSDRFSAERTGGSVSTLTIQRTQQEDSAVYLCASSFSSGDTQYFGPGTRLTVL.

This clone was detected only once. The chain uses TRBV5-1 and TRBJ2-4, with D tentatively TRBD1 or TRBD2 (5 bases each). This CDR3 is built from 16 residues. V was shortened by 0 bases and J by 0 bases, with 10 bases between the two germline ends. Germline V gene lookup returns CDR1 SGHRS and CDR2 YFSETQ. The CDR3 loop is CASSLESGTAKNIQYF. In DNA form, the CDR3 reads TGCGCCAGCAGCTTGGAATCCGGGACAGCCAAAAACATTCAGTACTTC.

In DNA form, the CDR3 reads TGTGCCAGTAGTATTAGCTCTAGCACAGATACGCAGTATTTT. Protein product: CASSISSSTDTQYF. The genes are TRBV19 and TRBJ2-3; D remains ambiguous. The CDR3 has 14 amino acids. The V gene's germline CDR1 is LNHDA and CDR2 SQIVND (reference sequence). With 3 bases removed from V and 0 bases from J, the gap between germline ends came to 7 bases.

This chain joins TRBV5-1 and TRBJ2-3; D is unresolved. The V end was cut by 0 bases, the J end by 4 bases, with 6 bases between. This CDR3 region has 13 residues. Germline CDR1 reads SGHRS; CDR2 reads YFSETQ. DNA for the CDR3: TGCGCCAGCAGCTTGGTCGGCCCAGATACGCAGTATTTT. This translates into CASSLVGPDTQYF.

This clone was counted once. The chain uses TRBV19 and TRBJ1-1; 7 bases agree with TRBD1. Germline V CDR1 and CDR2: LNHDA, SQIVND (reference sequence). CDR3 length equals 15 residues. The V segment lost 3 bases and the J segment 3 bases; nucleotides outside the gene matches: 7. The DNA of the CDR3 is TGTGCCAGTAGTATCCAGGGGGGTGTTGACACTGAAGCTTTCTTT. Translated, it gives CASSIQGGVDTEAFF.

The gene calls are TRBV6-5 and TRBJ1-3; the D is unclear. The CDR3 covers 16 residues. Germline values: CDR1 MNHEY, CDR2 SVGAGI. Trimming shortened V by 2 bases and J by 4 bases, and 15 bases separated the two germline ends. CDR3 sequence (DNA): TGTGCCAGCAGTTACGGCCCGTTACTCTTAGGAAACACCATATATTTT. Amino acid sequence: CASSYGPLLLGNTIYF.

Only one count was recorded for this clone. The CDR3 reads CASSPGGTDTQYF. Written as DNA, the CDR3 is TGTGCCAGTAGTCCGGGGGGCACAGATACGCAGTATTTT. The chain has TRBV19 and TRBJ2-3; tentative D call: TRBD2 (6 bases). The germline V gene encodes CDR1 LNHDA and CDR2 SQIVND (reference sequence). This CDR3 comprises 13 residues. Trimming took off 5 bases at V and 1 base at J, with 7 bases between the two ends.

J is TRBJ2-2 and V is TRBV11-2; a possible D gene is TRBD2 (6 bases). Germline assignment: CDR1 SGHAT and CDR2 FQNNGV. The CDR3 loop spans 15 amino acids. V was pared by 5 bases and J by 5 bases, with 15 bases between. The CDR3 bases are TGTGCCAGCAGCCCTGAAAACGGACTAACCGGGGAGCTGTTTTTT. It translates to CASSPENGLTGELFF.

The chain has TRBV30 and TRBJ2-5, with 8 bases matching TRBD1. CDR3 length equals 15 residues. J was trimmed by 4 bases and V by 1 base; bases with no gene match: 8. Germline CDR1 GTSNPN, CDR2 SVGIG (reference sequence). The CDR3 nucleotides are TGTGCCTGGAGTGAAGGAACAGGGGGTCCAGAGACCCAGTACTTC. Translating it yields CAWSEGTGGPETQYF.